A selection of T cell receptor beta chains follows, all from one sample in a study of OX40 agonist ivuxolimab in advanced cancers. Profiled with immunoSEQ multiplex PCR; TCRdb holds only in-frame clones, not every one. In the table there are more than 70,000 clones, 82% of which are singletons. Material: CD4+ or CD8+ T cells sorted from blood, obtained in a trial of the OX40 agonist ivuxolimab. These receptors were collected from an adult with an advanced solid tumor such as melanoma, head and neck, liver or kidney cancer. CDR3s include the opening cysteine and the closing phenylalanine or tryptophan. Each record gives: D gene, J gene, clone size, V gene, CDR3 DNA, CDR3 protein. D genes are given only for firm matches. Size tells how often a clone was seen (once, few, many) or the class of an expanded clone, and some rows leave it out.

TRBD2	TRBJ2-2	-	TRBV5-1	TGCGCCAGCAGCTTGGGACTAGCGGCCGGGGAGCTGTTTTTT	CASSLGLAAGELFF
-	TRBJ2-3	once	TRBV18	TGTGCCAGCTCACCACCGAGCTCCGATACGCAGTATTTT	CASSPPSSDTQYF
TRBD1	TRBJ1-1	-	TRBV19	TGTGCCAGTAGTATAGGACCGGACAGGGGGCTCACTGAAGCTTTCTTT	CASSIGPDRGLTEAFF
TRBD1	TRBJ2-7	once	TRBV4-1	TGCGCCAGCAGCAGGGCGGGACAGGGAGCCTACGAGCAGTACTTC	CASSRAGQGAYEQYF
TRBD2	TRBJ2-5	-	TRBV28	TGTGCCAGCAGTTTATGGAGGGGTAGCGGGAGAGGGAGAGAGACCCAGTACTTC	CASSLWRGSGRGRETQYF
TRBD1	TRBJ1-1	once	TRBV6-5	TGTGCCAGCAGATCTACAGGGGGACCTGAAGCTTTCTTT	CASRSTGGPEAFF
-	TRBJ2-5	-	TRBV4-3	TGCGCCAGCAGCCAAGTAGCAGGGGAAGAGACCCAGTACTTC	CASSQVAGEETQYF
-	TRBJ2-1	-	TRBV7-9	TGTGCCAGCAGCCCTCCCTCCTACAATGAGCAGTTCTTC	CASSPPSYNEQFF
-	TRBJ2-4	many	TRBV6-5	TGTGCCAGCAGGGGGGAGGGACAAAGCATTCAGTACTTC	CASRGEGQSIQYF
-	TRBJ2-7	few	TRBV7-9	TGTGCCAGCAGCTTAACAGGGTATTCCTCCTACGAGCAGTACTTC	CASSLTGYSSYEQYF
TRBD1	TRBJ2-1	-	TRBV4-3	TGCGCCAGCAGCCAACGGACAGGGAATGAGCAGTTCTTC	CASSQRTGNEQFF
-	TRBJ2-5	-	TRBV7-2	TGTGCCAGCAGCCGTGATAACGGGCCCCTGGAGACCCAGTACTTC	CASSRDNGPLETQYF
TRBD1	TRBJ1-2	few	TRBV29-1	TGCAGCGTCCGGGAGGGACAGGGCTATGGCTACACCTTC	CSVREGQGYGYTF
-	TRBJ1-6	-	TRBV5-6	TGTGCCAGCAGCTTGAGGAAATCAGGGGACCCATATAATTCACCCCTCCACTTT	CASSLRKSGDPYNSPLHF
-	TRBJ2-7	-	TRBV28	TGTGCCAGCACCTCGGACAGTAACCCTCGAGAGCAGTACTTC	CASTSDSNPREQYF
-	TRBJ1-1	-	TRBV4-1	TGCGCCAGCAGCCAAGGCAGGGTAGGTCGGAACACTGAAGCTTTCTTT	CASSQGRVGRNTEAFF
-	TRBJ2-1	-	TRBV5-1	TGCGCCAGCAGCTTGGGCTACAGCTCCTACAATGAGCAGTTCTTC	CASSLGYSSYNEQFF
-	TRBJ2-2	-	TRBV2	TGTGCCAGCCAGGGAGATTACACCGGGGAGCTGTTTTTT	CASQGDYTGELFF
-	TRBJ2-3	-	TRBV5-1	TGCGCCAGCAGCTTGGACAGCATTTTCACAGATACGCAGTATTTT	CASSLDSIFTDTQYF
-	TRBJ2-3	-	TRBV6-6	TGTGCCAGCACCTTGGGGCCAGATACGCAGTATTTT	CASTLGPDTQYF
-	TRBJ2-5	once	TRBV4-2	TGTGCCAGCAGCCAAGGATGGGGGGTAGATGACAAAGAGACCCAGTACTTC	CASSQGWGVDDKETQYF
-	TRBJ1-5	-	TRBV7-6	TGTGCCAGCAGCTTGAGGGGGCAGCCCCAGCATTTT	CASSLRGQPQHF
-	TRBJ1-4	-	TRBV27	TGTGCCAGCAGGTCGAGGGGGGGGTTATCCTTGGAAAAACTGTTTTTT	CASRSRGGLSLEKLFF
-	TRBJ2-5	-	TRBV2	TGTGCCACCTCGGTATTCGGGGGCACCGAGACCCAGTACTTC	CATSVFGGTETQYF
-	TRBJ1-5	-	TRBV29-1	TGCAGCGTTGGGGCTCGGGATCAGCCCCAGCATTTT	CSVGARDQPQHF
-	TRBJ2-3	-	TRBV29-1	TGCAGCGTTGACGGGGAAAGCACAGATACGCAGTATTTT	CSVDGESTDTQYF
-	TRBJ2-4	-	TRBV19	TGTGCCAGTAGTATACAGGGCGCCAAAAACATTCAGTACTTC	CASSIQGAKNIQYF
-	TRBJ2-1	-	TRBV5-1	TGCGCCAGCAGTCCCGTGGACGGGTACAATGAGCAGTTCTTC	CASSPVDGYNEQFF